This TCR beta chain emerged from a study of cytotoxic CD8 clonotypes in ibrutinib-treated CLL (dated by TCRdb to the early 2020s). Context from the whole study: The cohort was composed of more than ten relapsed/refractory and approximately 14 treatment-naive patients; IGHV unmutated status was identified in around 17 patients. Partial responses were observed in about 24 patients and complete responses in 2; after a median follow-up of around 64 months, remission was maintained in 14 patients and progression was observed in approximately 12. Response samples were obtained after a median of about 13 months of treatment, with a range of about 6 to 36 months. Samples averaged approximately 260,000 productive templates and 94,082 productive rearrangements. Of the roughly 81 people in the trial, 26 had longitudinal samples available. Cryopreserved peripheral blood mononuclear cells were obtained prior to treatment, at the time of response, and at either disease progression or sustained remission. Every remission and progressive disease sample was obtained while ibrutinib was still being received by the patients.

The time point label for this specimen denotes: approximately 11 months on ibrutinib. For TCR beta library preparation, around 2 micrograms of genomic DNA were isolated from cryopreserved PBMCs. Longitudinal blood samples from CLL patients on ibrutinib monotherapy underwent high-throughput TCR beta sequencing. The patients took part in an open-label, single-center phase 2 trial of ibrutinib monotherapy. The CDR1 and CDR2 encoded by the germline V gene are SGHRS and YFSETQ. The junction shows trimming of 0 bases on V and 9 bases on J, plus 10 bases between the germline ends. The CDR3 measures 13 amino acids from cysteine to phenylalanine. Left in the record is the CDR3 DNA by itself, 39 bases read in frame from the first base. A MiSeq instrument was used for deep resolution sequencing, which targeted depths ranging from 1 in 1 million up to 1 in 200,000 T cells, with coverage averaging 10x for each clonotype. The immunoSEQ hsTCRB Kit was used to generate the TCR beta libraries. Turning to the authors' computational methods: Data were analyzed with ImmunoSEQ Data Assistant and ImmunoSEQ Analyzer, with V, D and J genes assigned per IMGT definitions. Clonality, which ranges from 0 to 1, was calculated by subtracting the normalized Shannon entropy of productive rearrangement frequencies from one. Public clonotype analysis was restricted to overrepresented clonotypes comprising at least 0.05% of each patient's repertoire. About a dozen repertoires from age-matched healthy donors, obtained from immuneACCESS, served as clonality controls. Held by TCRdb, this immuneACCESS table contains in-frame sequences only and omits some clones. Under half of the omission traces to an unresolved V gene where checked; the cause of the rest is unknown. V and J calls and clone size are copied from that table; D and trimming were computed from the DNA. This sample lists some 200,000 clones; 79% were detected once. Clones ranked in the top ten supply approximately 10% of the sample.

This clone was seen more than once but under ten times. Its antigen is unknown. Per-base qualities were not stored, and no clone one base away is much larger. The research as a whole found: Public clonotypes were rare and either contracted or stayed stable during treatment, and the rise in clonality at ibrutinib response reflected the expansion of private clonotypes. Sustained-remission and progressing patients did not have matched sampling times, and lymph node repertoires were not examined. Clonality rose at ibrutinib response, remained stable during sustained remission, and dropped back toward baseline at progression. Baseline clonality exceeded that of age-matched healthy donors and correlated strongly with circulating CD8+ T-cell counts.

This receptor was identified in a human donor with chronic lymphocytic leukemia. This receptor chain uses TRBV5-1 and TRBJ2-1; the D gene cannot be resolved beyond TRBD1 or TRBD2, each matching 6 bases. Sequences were derived from PBMCs, sampled after 12 months of ibrutinib treatment. The DNA sequence reads TGCGCCAGCAGCTTGGTCGGGGGCTTTGAGCAGTTCTTC. Translated, it gives CASSLVGGFEQFF.